The sequence of this T cell receptor (beta chain) was determined in a study of early T cells in non-severe SARS-CoV-2 infection. The germline gives CDR1 SGHTA, CDR2 FQGTGA. The CDR3 is 15 residues long. The J segment lost 5 bases and the V segment lost 4 bases, leaving 9 bases of the junction unmatched. TCRdb itself ran the 5' RACE reads through MiXCR, one entry per CDR3 protein. The sample holds tens of thousands of distinct CDR3 sequences; around an eighth are singletons and the top ten take around 4.5%. The chain recombines TRBV7-3 with TRBJ2-5, with 8 bases identical to TRBD2. What was sequenced was whole blood. The receptor was isolated from an adult who was a healthcare worker with PCR-confirmed SARS-CoV-2 infection or an uninfected control (not recorded which). CDR3 sequence: CASSSTGTRGETQYF. The CDR3 DNA reads as TGTGCCAGCAGCTCCACCGGGACTAGGGGGGAGACCCAGTACTTC.